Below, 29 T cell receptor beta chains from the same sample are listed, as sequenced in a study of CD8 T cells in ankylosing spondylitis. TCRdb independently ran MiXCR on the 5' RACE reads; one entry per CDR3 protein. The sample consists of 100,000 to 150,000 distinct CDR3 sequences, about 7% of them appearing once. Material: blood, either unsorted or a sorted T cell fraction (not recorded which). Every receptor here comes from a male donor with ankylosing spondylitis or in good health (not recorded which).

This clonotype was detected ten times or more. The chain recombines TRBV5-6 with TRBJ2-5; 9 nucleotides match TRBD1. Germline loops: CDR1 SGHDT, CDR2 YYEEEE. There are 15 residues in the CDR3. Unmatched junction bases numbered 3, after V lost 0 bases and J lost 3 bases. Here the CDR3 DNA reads TGTGCCAGCAGCTTGGATGGACAGGGGAAAGAGACCCAGTACTTC. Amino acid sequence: CASSLDGQGKETQYF. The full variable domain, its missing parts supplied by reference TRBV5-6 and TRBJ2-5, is DAGVTQSPTHLIKTRGQQVTLRCSPKSGHDTVSWYQQALGQGPQFIFQYYEEEERQRGNFPDRFSGHQFPNYSSELNVNALLLGDSALYLCASSLDGQGKETQYFGPGTRLLVL.

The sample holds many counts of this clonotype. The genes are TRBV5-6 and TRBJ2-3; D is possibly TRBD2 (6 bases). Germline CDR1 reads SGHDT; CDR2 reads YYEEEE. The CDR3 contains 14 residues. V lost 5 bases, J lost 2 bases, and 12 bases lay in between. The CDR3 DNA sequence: TGTGCCAGCAGTCCCGCTAGCGACACAGATACGCAGTATTTT. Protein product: CASSPASDTDTQYF. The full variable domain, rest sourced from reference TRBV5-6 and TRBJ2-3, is DAGVTQSPTHLIKTRGQQVTLRCSPKSGHDTVSWYQQALGQGPQFIFQYYEEEERQRGNFPDRFSGHQFPNYSSELNVNALLLGDSALYLCASSPASDTDTQYFGPGTRLTVL.

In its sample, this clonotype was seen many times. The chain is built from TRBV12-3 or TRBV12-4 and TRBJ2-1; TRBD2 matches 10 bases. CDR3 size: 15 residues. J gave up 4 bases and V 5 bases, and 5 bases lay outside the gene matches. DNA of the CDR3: TGTGCCAGCAGTCCCCTAGCGGGAGCGTACAATGAGCAGTTCTTC. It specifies CASSPLAGAYNEQFF.

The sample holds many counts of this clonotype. The CDR3 loop is CASSEGSGQPQHF. The CDR3 nucleotides are TGTGCCAGCAGTGAAGGTAGTGGTCAGCCCCAGCATTTT. The gene calls are TRBV6-1 and TRBJ1-5, with D unclear. Germline CDR1 MNHNS, CDR2 SASEGT. Trimming pared 1 base from V and 6 bases from J, leaving 7 bases between. The CDR3 totals 13 residues.

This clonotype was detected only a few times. The CDR3 loop is CASRARTDTQYF. The CDR3 region has the DNA TGTGCCAGTAGGGCGCGCACAGATACGCAGTATTTT. The V call is TRBV19, the J call TRBJ2-3, with D unresolved. Germline V gene lookup returns CDR1 LNHDA and CDR2 SQIVND (reference sequence). Trimming cost V 6 bases and J 1 base, with 5 bases left between them. The CDR3 covers 12 residues.

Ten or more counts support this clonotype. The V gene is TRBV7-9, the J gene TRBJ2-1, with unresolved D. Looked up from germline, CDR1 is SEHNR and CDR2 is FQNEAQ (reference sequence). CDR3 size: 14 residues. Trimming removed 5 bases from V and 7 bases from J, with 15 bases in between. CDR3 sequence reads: CASSPRAVLNEQFF. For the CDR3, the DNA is TGTGCCAGCAGCCCCCGGGCTGTTTTAAATGAGCAGTTCTTC.

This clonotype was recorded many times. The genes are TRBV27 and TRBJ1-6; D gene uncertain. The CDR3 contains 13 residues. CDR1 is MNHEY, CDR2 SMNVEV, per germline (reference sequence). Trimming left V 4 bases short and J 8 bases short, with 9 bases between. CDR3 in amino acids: CASSWELDSPLHF. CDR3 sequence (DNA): TGTGCCAGCAGTTGGGAGCTGGATTCACCCCTCCACTTT.

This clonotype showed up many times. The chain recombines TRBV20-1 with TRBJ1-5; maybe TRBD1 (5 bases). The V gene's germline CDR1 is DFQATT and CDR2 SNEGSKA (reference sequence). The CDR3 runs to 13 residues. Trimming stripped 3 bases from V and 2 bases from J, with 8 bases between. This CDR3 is CSASGDRNQPQHF. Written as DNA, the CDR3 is TGCAGTGCTAGCGGGGACCGCAATCAGCCCCAGCATTTT.

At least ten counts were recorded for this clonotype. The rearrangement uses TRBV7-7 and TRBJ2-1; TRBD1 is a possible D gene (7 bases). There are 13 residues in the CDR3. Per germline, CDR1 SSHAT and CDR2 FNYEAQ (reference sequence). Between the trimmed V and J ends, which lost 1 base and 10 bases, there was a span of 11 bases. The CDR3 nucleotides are TGTGCCAGCAGCTTAGGGAGGGGGCGAGAGCAGTTCTTC. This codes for CASSLGRGREQFF. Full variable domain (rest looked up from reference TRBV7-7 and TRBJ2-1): GAGVSQSPRYKVTKRGQDVTLRCDPISSHATLYWYQQALGQGPEFLTYFNYEAQPDKSGLPSDRFSAERPEGSISTLTIQRTEQRDSAMYRCASSLGRGREQFFGPGTRLTVL.

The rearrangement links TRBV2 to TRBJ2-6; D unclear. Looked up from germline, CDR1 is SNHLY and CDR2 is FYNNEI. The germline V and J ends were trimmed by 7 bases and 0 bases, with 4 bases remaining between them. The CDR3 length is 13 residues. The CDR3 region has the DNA TGTGCCAGCATTCCCTCTGGGGCCAACGTCCTGACTTTC. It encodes CASIPSGANVLTF.

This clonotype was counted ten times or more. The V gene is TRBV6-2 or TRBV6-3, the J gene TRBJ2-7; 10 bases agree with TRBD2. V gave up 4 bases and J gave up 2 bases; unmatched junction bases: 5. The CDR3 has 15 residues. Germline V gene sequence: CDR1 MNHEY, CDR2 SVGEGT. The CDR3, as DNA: TGTGCCAGCAGTTTCAGGCTAGCGGGAGCCTACGAGCAGTACTTC. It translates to CASSFRLAGAYEQYF.

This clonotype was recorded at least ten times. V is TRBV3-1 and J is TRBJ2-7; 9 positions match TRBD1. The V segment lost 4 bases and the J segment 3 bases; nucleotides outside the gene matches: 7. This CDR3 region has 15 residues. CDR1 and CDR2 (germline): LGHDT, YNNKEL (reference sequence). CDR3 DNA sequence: TGTGCCAGCAGCCGATGGGGACAGGGAATCTACGAGCAGTACTTC. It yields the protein CASSRWGQGIYEQYF.

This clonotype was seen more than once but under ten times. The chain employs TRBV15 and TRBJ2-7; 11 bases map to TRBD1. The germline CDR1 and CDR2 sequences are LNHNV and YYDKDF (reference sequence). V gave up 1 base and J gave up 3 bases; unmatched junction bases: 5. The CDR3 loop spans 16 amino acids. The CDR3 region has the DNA TGTGCCACCAGCAGAGTTCGGGGACAGGGGGTCTACGAGCAGTACTTC. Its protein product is CATSRVRGQGVYEQYF.

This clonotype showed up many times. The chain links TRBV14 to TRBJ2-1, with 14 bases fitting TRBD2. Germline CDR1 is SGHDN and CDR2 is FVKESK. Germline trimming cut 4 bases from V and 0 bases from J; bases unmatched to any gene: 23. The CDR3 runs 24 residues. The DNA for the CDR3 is TGTGCCAGCAGCCCCAGGAAGGGACTAGCGGGAGCCCTTTCTGGGAAGAGCTCCTACAATGAGCAGTTCTTC. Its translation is CASSPRKGLAGALSGKSSYNEQFF.

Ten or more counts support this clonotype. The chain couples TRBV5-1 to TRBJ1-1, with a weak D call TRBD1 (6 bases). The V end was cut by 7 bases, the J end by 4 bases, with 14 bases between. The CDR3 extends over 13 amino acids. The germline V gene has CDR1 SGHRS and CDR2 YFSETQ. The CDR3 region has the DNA TGCGCCAGCGGATCAACAGGGAGCACTGAAGCTTTCTTT. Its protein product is CASGSTGSTEAFF.

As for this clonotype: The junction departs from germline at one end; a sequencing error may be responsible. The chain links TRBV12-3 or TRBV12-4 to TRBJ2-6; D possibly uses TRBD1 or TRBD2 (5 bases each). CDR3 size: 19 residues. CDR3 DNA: TGTGCCCGCAGTTTAGCGCTGTGGGGCGCGGGTTGTGGGGCCAACGTCCTGACTTTC. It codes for CARSLALWGAGCGANVLTF.

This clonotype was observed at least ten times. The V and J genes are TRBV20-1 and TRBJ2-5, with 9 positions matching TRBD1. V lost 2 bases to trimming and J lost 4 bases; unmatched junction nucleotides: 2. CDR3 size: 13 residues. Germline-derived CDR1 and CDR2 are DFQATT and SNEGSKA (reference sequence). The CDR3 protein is CSARTGGGETQYF. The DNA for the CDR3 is TGCAGTGCTAGAACAGGGGGCGGAGAGACCCAGTACTTC.

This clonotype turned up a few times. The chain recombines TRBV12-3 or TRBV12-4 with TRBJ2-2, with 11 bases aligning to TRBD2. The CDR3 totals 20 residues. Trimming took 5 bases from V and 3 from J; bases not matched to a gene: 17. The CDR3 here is CASSPWVAGGSNWDTGELFF. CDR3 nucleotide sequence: TGTGCCAGCAGTCCTTGGGTAGCGGGAGGGTCAAACTGGGACACCGGGGAGCTGTTTTTT.

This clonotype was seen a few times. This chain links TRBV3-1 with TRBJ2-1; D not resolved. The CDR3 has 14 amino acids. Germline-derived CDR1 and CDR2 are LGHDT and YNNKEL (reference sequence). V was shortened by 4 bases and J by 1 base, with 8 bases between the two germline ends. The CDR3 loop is CASSPPWSYNEQFF. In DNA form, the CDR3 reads TGTGCCAGCAGCCCCCCCTGGTCCTACAATGAGCAGTTCTTC.

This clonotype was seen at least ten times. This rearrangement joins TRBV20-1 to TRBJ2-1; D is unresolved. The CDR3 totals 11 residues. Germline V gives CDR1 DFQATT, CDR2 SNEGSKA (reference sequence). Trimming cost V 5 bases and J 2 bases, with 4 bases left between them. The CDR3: CSAGAYNEQFF. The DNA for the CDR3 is TGCAGTGCTGGAGCCTACAATGAGCAGTTCTTC.

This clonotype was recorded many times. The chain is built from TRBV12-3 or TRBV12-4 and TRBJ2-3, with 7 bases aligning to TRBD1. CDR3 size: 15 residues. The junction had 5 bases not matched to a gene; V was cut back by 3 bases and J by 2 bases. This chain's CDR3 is CASSFSGQPTDTQYF. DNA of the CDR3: TGTGCCAGCAGTTTTTCGGGACAGCCCACAGATACGCAGTATTTT.

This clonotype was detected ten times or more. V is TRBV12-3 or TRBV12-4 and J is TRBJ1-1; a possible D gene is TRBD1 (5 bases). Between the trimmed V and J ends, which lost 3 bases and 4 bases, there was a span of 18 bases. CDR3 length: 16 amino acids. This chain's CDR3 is CASSFVVRGPGTEAFF. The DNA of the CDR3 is TGTGCCAGCAGTTTTGTCGTCCGGGGCCCCGGCACTGAAGCTTTCTTT.

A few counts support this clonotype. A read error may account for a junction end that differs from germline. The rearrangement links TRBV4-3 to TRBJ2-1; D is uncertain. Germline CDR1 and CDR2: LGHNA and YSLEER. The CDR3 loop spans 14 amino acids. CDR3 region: CASSQLNSHNEQFF. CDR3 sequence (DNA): TGCGCCAGCAGCCAACTGAACTCCCACAATGAGCAGTTCTTC.

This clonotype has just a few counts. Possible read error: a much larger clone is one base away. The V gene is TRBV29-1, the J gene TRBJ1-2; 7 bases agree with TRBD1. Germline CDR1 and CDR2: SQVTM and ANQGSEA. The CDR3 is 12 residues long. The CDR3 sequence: CSVTGQIYGSTF. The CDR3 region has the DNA TGCAGCGTTACGGGACAGATCTATGGCTCCACCTTC.

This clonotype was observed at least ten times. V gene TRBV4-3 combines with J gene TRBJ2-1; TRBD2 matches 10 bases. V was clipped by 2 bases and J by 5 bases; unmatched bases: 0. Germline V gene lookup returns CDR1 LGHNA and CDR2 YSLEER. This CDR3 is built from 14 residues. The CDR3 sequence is CASSQSGRDNEQFF. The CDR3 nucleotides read TGCGCCAGCAGCCAAAGCGGGAGGGACAATGAGCAGTTCTTC.

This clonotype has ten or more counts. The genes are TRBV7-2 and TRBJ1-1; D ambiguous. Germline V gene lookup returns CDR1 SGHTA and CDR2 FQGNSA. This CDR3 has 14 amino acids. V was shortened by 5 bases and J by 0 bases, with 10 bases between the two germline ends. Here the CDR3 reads CASSLGSMNTEAFF. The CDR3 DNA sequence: TGTGCCAGCAGCCTAGGGTCCATGAACACTGAAGCTTTCTTT.

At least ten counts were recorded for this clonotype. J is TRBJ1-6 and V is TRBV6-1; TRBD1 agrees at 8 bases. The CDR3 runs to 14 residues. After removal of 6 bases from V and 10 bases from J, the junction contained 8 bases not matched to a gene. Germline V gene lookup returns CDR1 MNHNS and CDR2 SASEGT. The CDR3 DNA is TGTGCCAGCAGGGACGGACAGGGAGGCTCACCCCTCCACTTT. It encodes CASRDGQGGSPLHF.

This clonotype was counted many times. The CDR3 sequence is CASSLTSGDNTQYF. Written as DNA, the CDR3 is TGTGCCAGCAGCTTAACTAGCGGTGATAATACGCAGTATTTT. The rearrangement links TRBV7-6 to TRBJ2-3, with 8 bases fitting TRBD2. J gave up 7 bases and V 2 bases, and 5 bases lay outside the gene matches. The CDR3 is made up of 14 amino acids. Germline CDR1 reads SGHVS; CDR2 reads FNYEAQ.

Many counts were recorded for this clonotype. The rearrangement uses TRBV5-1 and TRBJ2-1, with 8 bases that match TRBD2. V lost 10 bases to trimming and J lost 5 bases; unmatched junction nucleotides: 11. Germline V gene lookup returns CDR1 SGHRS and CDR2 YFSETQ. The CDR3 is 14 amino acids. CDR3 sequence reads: CARPGVAGNNEQFF. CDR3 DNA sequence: TGCGCCCGCCCCGGGGTAGCGGGAAACAATGAGCAGTTCTTC.